The present T cell receptor beta chain was sequenced within a study of blood T cells in healthy people across ages. This CDR3 spans 14 amino acids. Looked up from germline, CDR1 is SNHLY and CDR2 is FYNNEI. A second PCR of 7 to 11 cycles used a sample-barcoded 5' primer and a J-beta primer mix. From the 5' RACE reads, TCRdb called clonotypes with MiXCR, one entry per CDR3 protein. Among about 510,000 distinct CDR3 sequences, roughly a quarter were seen once, and the ten largest hold 3% to 4.5%. Turning to this clonotype: The junction departs from the called germline gene at one end, perhaps through a read error.

There were healthy Caucasian individuals from Russia, aged roughly 6 to 100, serving as donors. These data were also reused for a study on T cells of mothers and their children. As that report states: Each 15 ul cDNA reaction used approximately 1.5 ug RNA; all RNA was used.

This chain uses TRBV2 with TRBJ2-5; a possible D gene is TRBD2 (7 bases). The TCR was taken from a boy under 10 years old in good health. The sequenced sample consisted of blood. CDR3 DNA: TGTGCCAGCAGTGAAGGGGAGGGGGTCCATGAGCAGCTCTTC. Encoded protein: CASSEGEGVHEQLF.